The text below deals with one T cell receptor (beta chain). The target of this receptor is not known. It has no much larger one-base neighbor in the sample; base qualities were not kept. This specimen belongs to a study of blood T cell repertoires in COVID-19 (dated by TCRdb to 2018 to 2020). Context from the whole study: Samples covering the acute and convalescent phases of COVID-19 were provided by collaborators in the United States, Italy and Spain. The prospective study material was composed of cDNA or gDNA derived from T cells, B-cell-depleted T cells, or PBMCs. A freely available public database, intended as a resource for researchers studying the immune response to SARS-CoV-2, is where the repertoires were released. A de-identified subject ID, COVID-19 status, age in years and sex were almost always included in the sample metadata. The dataset comprised deeply sampled blood TCRbeta repertoires from subjects exposed to, actively infected with, or recovered from COVID-19. Samples came from the ongoing ImmuneRACE study (first 160 participants) plus 1,254 subjects from 6 global collaborators. Where HLA class I and class II types were available, the types were taken from metadata supplied by the sample provider, not from assay-based typing.

The immunoSEQ Assay, a bias-controlled multiplex PCR, was used to amplify TCRbeta CDR3 regions from genomic DNA. As for the original processing: The number of nucleated cells in each sample was estimated by amplification of reference gene primers within the assay. To quantify the absolute abundance of each unique TCRbeta CDR3 rearrangement, sequence reads were collapsed and filtered. For each sample, productive Simpson clonality was calculated as the square root of Simpson's diversity index across productive rearrangements. TCRdb limited this immuneACCESS table to in-frame rearrangements with V and J called. A share of clones is missing; checked studies link under half to unresolved V genes, and the rest is unexplained. V and J calls and clone size are those listed in that table; D and trimming were worked out from the DNA. Counted in this sample were hundreds of thousands of clones; 90% of them appeared once. The ten largest clones add up to over 0.2% of the sample.

Study-wide conclusions, independent of this receptor: How much clinical and demographic metadata was included differed by source and by participant, and the metadata was provided uncurated.

Collaborating institutions collected whole blood in K2EDTA tubes following their own protocols. For TCRbeta analysis, collaborators shipped samples in one of three forms: frozen whole blood, isolated PBMCs, or DNA extracted from either of those sample types. The sequenced material came from peripheral blood. The origin of this receptor is a woman aged 18-29 years with acute or convalescent COVID-19.

The bases are TGTGCTAGTGGTTTGCTTTCTCGGGGGGATACGCAGTATTTT. It is translated as CASGLLSRGDTQYF. The V gene is TRBV12-5 and the J gene is TRBJ2-3, with TRBD2 as a weak D call on 6 bases. Trimming removed 2 bases from V and 6 bases from J, leaving 12 bases between the germline ends. The CDR3 has 14 amino acids, counting the end cysteine and phenylalanine. The retained sequence is limited to the CDR3, 42 bases, with the frame set at the first base. CDR1 LGHNT and CDR2 FRNRAP were looked up in the germline V gene.